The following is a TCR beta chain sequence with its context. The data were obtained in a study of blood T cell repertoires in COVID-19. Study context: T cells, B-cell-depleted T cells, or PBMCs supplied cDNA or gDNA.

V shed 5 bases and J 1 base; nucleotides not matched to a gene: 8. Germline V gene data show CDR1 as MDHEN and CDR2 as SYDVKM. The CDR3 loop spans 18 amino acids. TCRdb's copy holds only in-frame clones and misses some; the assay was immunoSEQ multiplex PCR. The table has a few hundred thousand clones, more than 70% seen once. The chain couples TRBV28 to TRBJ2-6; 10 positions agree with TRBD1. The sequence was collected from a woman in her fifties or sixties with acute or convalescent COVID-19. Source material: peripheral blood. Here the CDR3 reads CASSMPGTGASGANVLTF. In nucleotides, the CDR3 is TGTGCCAGCAGTATGCCCGGGACAGGGGCGTCTGGGGCCAACGTCCTGACTTTC.